What follows are 12 T cell receptor beta chains derived from one specimen sequenced in a study of OX40 agonist ivuxolimab in advanced cancers. The protocol was immunoSEQ multiplex PCR, while the TCRdb copy is restricted to in-frame clones and leaves out a portion. Here the sample spans around 100,000 clones, 91% being singletons. Sequencing used CD4+ or CD8+ T cells sorted from blood, obtained in a trial of the OX40 agonist ivuxolimab. Every receptor here comes from an adult with an advanced solid tumor such as melanoma, head and neck, liver or kidney cancer.

The chain is built from TRBV4-3 and TRBJ2-2; TRBD1 aligns across 8 bases. V shed 4 bases, J shed 4 bases, and the junction held 5 bases outside the gene matches. In germline, CDR1 is LGHNA, CDR2 YSLEER. This CDR3 region has 15 residues. CDR3 region: CASSRETGVTGELFF. The CDR3 nucleotides are TGCGCCAGCAGCCGCGAGACAGGGGTCACCGGGGAGCTGTTTTTT.

The chain combines TRBV7-2 with TRBJ2-1; D gene ambiguous. CDR3 length equals 11 residues. Deletions cut 8 bases from V and 3 bases from J, with 5 bases between. Germline V CDR1 and CDR2: SGHTA, FQGNSA. The CDR3 here is CASELYNEQFF. CDR3 in DNA: TGTGCCAGCGAACTCTACAATGAGCAGTTCTTC.

This clone has only one observation. The gene calls are TRBV27 and TRBJ2-3, with D perhaps TRBD2 (5 bases). The CDR3 consists of 14 residues. Germline V gene data show CDR1 as MNHEY and CDR2 as SMNVEV (reference sequence). Trimming left V 6 bases short and J 2 bases short, with 12 bases between. CDR3 sequence (DNA): TGTGCCAGCAGCCTGGACTGGAACACAGATACGCAGTATTTT. Its protein product is CASSLDWNTDTQYF.

The rearrangement joins TRBV10-3 to TRBJ2-7; D is unclear. V was clipped by 4 bases and J by 1 base, with 8 bases between them. CDR1 ENHRY and CDR2 SYGVKD come from the germline V gene. CDR3 length equals 13 residues. This CDR3 is CAISGTDSYEQYF. CDR3 sequence (DNA): TGTGCCATCAGTGGGACCGATTCCTACGAGCAGTACTTC.

The genes are TRBV11-2 and TRBJ1-4; D is uncertain. The CDR3 consists of 13 residues. Germline CDR1 reads SGHAT; CDR2 reads FQNNGV. V was clipped by 3 bases and J by 6 bases, with 8 bases between them. CDR3 bases: TGTGCCAGCAGCTTCGGGGATTATGAAAAACTGTTTTTT. Its translation is CASSFGDYEKLFF.

V is TRBV6-5 and J is TRBJ2-1; 7 positions agree with TRBD2. The CDR3 loop spans 12 amino acids. The V gene end was trimmed by 9 bases and the J gene end by 4 bases; junction bases not matched to a gene: 3. The germline CDR1 and CDR2 sequences are MNHEY and SVGAGI. The chain's CDR3 is CASRAGYNEQFF. Here the CDR3 DNA reads TGTGCCAGTCGAGCGGGGTACAATGAGCAGTTCTTC.

Only one count was recorded for this clone. This rearrangement joins TRBV7-3 to TRBJ2-5; no reliable D call. CDR3 size: 13 residues. The V and J ends lost 1 base and 1 base respectively, with 4 bases between them. The germline gives CDR1 SGHTA, CDR2 FQGTGA. CDR3 DNA sequence: TGTGCCAGCAGCTTAAACCCCCAAGAGACCCAGTACTTC. Translating gives CASSLNPQETQYF.

This chain connects TRBV7-2 to TRBJ2-7; 8 bases fit TRBD2. Germline lookup yields CDR1 SGHTA and CDR2 FQGNSA. CDR3 size: 16 residues. The J segment lost 3 bases and the V segment lost 4 bases, leaving 11 bases of the junction unmatched. CDR3 in DNA: TGTGCCAGCAGCTGGGGAGCGGGGGTGGTTAGCTACGAGCAGTACTTC. Encoded protein: CASSWGAGVVSYEQYF.

This clone was detected only once. The chain joins TRBV14 to TRBJ2-5; 10 positions match TRBD2. This CDR3 spans 15 amino acids. V lost 3 bases, J lost 4 bases, and 5 bases stayed unmatched. Germline V CDR1 and CDR2: SGHDN, FVKESK. The CDR3 DNA is TGTGCCAGCAGCCAGCCGGGACTAGCGATAGAGACCCAGTACTTC. Translation: CASSQPGLAIETQYF.

The V call is TRBV6-5, the J call TRBJ2-7, with D perhaps TRBD1 (5 bases). CDR1 is MNHEY, CDR2 SVGAGI, per germline. The CDR3 has 15 residues. The ends were cut back, 0 bases at V and 4 bases at J, with 13 bases in the middle. CDR3 loop: CASSYSKRTHYEQYF. For the CDR3, the DNA is TGTGCCAGCAGTTACTCGAAAAGGACACATTACGAGCAGTACTTC.

This clone was counted between two and nine times. The chain recombines TRBV7-2 with TRBJ2-7; D may be TRBD1 (6 bases). This CDR3 region has 15 residues. Germline V gene lookup returns CDR1 SGHTA and CDR2 FQGNSA. Trimming removed 0 bases from V and 6 bases from J, with 15 bases in between. The CDR3 DNA is TGTGCCAGCAGCTTAGCGGTCCGGACAGCAGGCGAGCAGTACTTC. Protein product: CASSLAVRTAGEQYF. Complete variable domain (other parts from reference TRBV7-2 and TRBJ2-7): GAGVSQSPSNKVTEKGKDVELRCDPISGHTALYWYRQSLGQGLEFLIYFQGNSAPDKSGLPSDRFSAERTGGSVSTLTIQRTQQEDSAVYLCASSLAVRTAGEQYFGPGTRLTVT.

CDR3 nucleotide sequence: TGTGCCAGCAGCCTTGGTGGGGCCGGCTCCTATAATTCACCCCTCCACTTT. This codes for CASSLGGAGSYNSPLHF. The V call is TRBV5-4, the J call TRBJ1-6, with D perhaps TRBD1 (5 bases). CDR1 SGHNT and CDR2 YYREEE come from the germline V gene (reference sequence). Deletions cut 4 bases from V and 0 bases from J, with 14 bases between. CDR3 length equals 17 residues.